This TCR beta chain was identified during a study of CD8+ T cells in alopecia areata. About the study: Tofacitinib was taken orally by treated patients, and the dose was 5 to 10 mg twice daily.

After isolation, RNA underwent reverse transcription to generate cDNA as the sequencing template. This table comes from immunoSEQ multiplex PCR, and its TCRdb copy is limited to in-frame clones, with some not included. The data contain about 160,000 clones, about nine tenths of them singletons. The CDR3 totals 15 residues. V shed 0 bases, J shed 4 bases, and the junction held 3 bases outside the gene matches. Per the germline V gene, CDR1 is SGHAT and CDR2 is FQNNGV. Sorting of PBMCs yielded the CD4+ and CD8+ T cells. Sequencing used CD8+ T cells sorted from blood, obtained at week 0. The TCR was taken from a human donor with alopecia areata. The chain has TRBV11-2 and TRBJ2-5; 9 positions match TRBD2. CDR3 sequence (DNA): TGTGCCAGCAGCTTAGAGGTTAGCGGGAGAGAGACCCAGTACTTC. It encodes CASSLEVSGRETQYF.